This TCR beta chain was found in a study of Ad26.COV2.S vaccination and SARS-CoV-2 variants. For the study at large: Donor was in the COV1001 Ad26.COV2.S trial arm.

TCRdb's copy holds only in-frame clones and misses some; the assay was immunoSEQ multiplex PCR. The data hold about half a million clones, with 89% observed a single time. Note on this clone: Its specificity is not known.

General observations from the study: Individuals receiving vaccine had higher spike-specific TCR breadth than placebo recipients did.

The treatment: about 20 received Ad26.COV2.S at low or high dose, single or two shots; five or six received placebo; per-sample allocation not given. On day 63 after the first injection, vaccine and placebo recipients gave samples. The CDR3 loop spans 15 amino acids. Deletions cut 2 bases from V and 0 bases from J, with 12 bases between. Germline lookup yields CDR1 GTSNPN and CDR2 SVGIG (reference sequence). The sequence came from a person between 18 and 65 years old who received the Ad26.COV2.S COVID-19 vaccine or a placebo. Sample: peripheral blood, taken in a trial of Ad26.COV2.S vaccine versus placebo. This chain connects TRBV30 to TRBJ2-3; no definite D call. DNA of the CDR3: TGTGCCTGGAGTCTTGGGGAACCTAGCACAGATACGCAGTATTTT. It specifies CAWSLGEPSTDTQYF. The variable domain in full, with the rest retrieved from reference TRBV30 and TRBJ2-3, is SQTIHQWPATLVQPVGSPLSLECTVEGTSNPNLYWYRQAAGRGLQLLFYSVGIGQISSEVPQNLSASRPQDRQFILSSKKLLLSDSGFYLCAWSLGEPSTDTQYFGPGTRLTVL.